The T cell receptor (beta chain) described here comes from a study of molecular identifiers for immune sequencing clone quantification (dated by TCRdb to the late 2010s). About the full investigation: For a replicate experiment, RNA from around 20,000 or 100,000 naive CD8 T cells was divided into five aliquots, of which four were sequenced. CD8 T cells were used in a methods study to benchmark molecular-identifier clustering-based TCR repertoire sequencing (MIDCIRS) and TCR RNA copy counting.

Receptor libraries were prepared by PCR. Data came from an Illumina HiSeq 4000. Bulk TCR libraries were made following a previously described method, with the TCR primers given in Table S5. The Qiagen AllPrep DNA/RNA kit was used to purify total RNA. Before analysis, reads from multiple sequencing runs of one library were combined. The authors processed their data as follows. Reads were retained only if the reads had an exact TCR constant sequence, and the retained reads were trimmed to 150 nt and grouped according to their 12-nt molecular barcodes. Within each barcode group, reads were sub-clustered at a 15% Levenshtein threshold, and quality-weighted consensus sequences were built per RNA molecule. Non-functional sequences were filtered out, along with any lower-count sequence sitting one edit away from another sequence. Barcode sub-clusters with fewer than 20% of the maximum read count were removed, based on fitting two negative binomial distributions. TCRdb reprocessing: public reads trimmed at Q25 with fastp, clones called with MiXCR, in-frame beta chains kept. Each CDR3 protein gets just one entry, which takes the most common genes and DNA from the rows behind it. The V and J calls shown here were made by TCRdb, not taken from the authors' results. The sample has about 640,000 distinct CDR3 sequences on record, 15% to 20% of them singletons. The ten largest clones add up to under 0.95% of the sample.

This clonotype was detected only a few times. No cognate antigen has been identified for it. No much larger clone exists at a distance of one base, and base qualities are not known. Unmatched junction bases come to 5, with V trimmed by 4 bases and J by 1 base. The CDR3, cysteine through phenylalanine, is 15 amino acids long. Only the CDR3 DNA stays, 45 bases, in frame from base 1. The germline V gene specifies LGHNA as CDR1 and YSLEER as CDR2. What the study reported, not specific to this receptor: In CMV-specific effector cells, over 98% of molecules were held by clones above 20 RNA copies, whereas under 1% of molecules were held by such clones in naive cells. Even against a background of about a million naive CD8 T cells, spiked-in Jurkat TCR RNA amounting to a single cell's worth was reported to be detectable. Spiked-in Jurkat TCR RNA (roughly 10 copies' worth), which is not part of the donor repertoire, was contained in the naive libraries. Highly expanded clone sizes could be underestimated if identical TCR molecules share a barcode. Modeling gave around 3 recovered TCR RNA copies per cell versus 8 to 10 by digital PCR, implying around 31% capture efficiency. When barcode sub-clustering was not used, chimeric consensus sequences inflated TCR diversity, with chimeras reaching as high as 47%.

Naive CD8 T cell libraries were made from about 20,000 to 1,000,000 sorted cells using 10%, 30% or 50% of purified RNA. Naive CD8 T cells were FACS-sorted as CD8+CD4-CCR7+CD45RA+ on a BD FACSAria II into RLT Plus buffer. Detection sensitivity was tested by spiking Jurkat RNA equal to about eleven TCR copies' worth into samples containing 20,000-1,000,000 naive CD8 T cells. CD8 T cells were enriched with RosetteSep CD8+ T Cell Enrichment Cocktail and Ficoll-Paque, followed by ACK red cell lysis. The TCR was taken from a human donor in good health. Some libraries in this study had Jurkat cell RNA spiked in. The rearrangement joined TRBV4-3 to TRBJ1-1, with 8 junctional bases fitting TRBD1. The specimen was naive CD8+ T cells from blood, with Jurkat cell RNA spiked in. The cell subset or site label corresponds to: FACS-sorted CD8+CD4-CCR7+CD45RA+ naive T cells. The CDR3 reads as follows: CASSRGQGENTEAFF. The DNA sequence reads TGCGCCAGCAGCCGAGGACAGGGAGAGAACACTGAAGCTTTCTTT.